This entry is about one T cell receptor (beta chain). Its target is unknown. This CDR3 contains 16 residues. CDR1 is SGHRS and CDR2 is YFSETQ in the germline V gene. V lost 2 bases, J lost 1 base, and 15 bases lay in between. The sample comes from a study of neoadjuvant nivolumab and ipilimumab in lung cancer. Whole-study context: Nivolumab 3 mg/kg was given days 1, 15 and 29, plus ipilimumab 1 mg/kg day 1 in combination.

Study-wide results and caveats: Resected-tumor TCR richness correlated positively with pretherapy blood richness. TCR receptors were sequenced in few samples.

Libraries were prepared by immunoSEQ multiplex PCR; TCRdb keeps only in-frame clonotypes and omits some of them. Of some 26,000 clones listed, 80% to 85% are singletons. This chain connects TRBV5-1 to TRBJ1-1; the D gene is possibly TRBD1 (6 bases). Sequenced material: tumor tissue, taken after neoadjuvant nivolumab, alone or with ipilimumab, at or shortly before surgery. The receptor's source is an adult with non-small cell lung cancer. CDR3 region: CASSFRSGARNTEAFF. The CDR3, as DNA: TGCGCCAGCAGCTTTCGGTCAGGGGCGAGGAACACTGAAGCTTTCTTT. The full variable domain, in which reference TRBV5-1 and TRBJ1-1 provide the parts outside the CDR3, is KAGVTQTPRYLIKTRGQQVTLSCSPISGHRSVSWYQQTPGQGLQFLFEYFSETQRNKGNFPGRFSGRQFSNSRSEMNVSTLELGDSALYLCASSFRSGARNTEAFFGQGTRLTVV.